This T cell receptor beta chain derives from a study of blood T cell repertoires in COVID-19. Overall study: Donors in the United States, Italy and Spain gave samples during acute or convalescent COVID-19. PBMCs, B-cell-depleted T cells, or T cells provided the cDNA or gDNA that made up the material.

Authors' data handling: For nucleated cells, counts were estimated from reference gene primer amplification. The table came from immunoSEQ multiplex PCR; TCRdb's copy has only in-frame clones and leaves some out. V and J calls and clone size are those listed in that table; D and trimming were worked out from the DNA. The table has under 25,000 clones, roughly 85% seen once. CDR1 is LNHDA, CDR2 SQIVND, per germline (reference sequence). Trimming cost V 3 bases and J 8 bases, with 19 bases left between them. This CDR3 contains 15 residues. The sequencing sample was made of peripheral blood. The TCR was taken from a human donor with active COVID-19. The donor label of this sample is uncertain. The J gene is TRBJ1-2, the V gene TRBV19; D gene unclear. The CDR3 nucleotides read TGTGCCAGTAGTATGGTTGAGGGAAGGGCAGGAGGCTACACCTTC. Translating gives CASSMVEGRAGGYTF.